A selection of T cell receptor beta chains follows, all from one sample in a study of blood T cell repertoires in COVID-19. The repertoire was sequenced with immunoSEQ multiplex PCR; TCRdb's copy has only in-frame clones and lacks some. Among fewer than 150,000 clones, almost 85% were seen once, and the ten largest hold about 12%. The specimen sequenced was peripheral blood. Receptor source: a woman in her 30s who had recovered from COVID-19. Both conserved end residues are part of each CDR3. The D gene is left open where the match is weak. Size values are once, few and many counts, or a class for expanded clones, and some rows have none.

v_call	clone_size	j_call	d_call	cdr3_aa	cdr3_nt
TRBV5-1	NA	TRBJ2-7	TRBD1	CASSLASDRDYEQYF	TGCGCCAGCAGCTTGGCCTCGGACAGGGACTACGAGCAGTACTTC
TRBV13	NA	TRBJ1-5	TRBD1	CASSLGQSTGEDQPQHF	TGTGCCAGCAGCTTGGGTCAGTCGACAGGGGAAGATCAGCCCCAGCATTTT
TRBV6-6	NA	TRBJ2-7	TRBD1	CASSPSGTGRYEQYF	TGTGCCAGCAGTCCCTCGGGGACAGGGCGGTACGAGCAGTACTTC
TRBV27	NA	TRBJ2-5	NA	CASSQGGGQETQYF	TGTGCCAGCAGTCAAGGGGGGGGCCAAGAGACCCAGTACTTC
TRBV4-1	once	TRBJ2-1	TRBD1	CASSPTGTGHHEQFF	TGCGCCAGCAGCCCAACCGGGACAGGGCATCATGAGCAGTTCTTC
TRBV6-5	NA	TRBJ2-2	TRBD2	CASSRRLAGTGELFF	TGTGCCAGCAGCCGCCGACTAGCGGGCACCGGGGAGCTGTTTTTT
TRBV11-2	NA	TRBJ1-4	NA	CASSLEWGDEKLFF	TGTGCCAGCAGCTTAGAGTGGGGGGATGAAAAACTGTTTTTT
TRBV18	NA	TRBJ2-5	NA	CASSPQEAPGAQYF	TGTGCCAGCTCACCACAAGAGGCTCCGGGAGCCCAGTACTTC
TRBV11-3	NA	TRBJ1-1	NA	CASSRGGGSTEAFF	TGTGCCAGCAGCCGGGGGGGAGGGAGCACTGAAGCTTTCTTT
TRBV12-5	NA	TRBJ2-3	TRBD2	CASGGEARTSGNTDTQYF	TGTGCTAGTGGTGGGGAGGCAAGGACTAGCGGGAACACAGATACGCAGTATTTT
TRBV7-3	once	TRBJ2-3	TRBD2	CASSLGLAGTTDTQYF	TGTGCCAGCAGCTTAGGTCTAGCGGGGACCACAGATACGCAGTATTTT
TRBV14	NA	TRBJ2-2	NA	CASSQGARTGGLGTGELFF	TGTGCCAGCAGCCAAGGGGCGCGAACGGGGGGCCTCGGGACCGGGGAGCTGTTTTTT
TRBV5-1	NA	TRBJ2-5	TRBD2	CASSFGGAGETQYF	TGCGCCAGCAGCTTCGGGGGGGCAGGTGAGACCCAGTACTTC
TRBV6-1	NA	TRBJ2-4	NA	CASSGLHEEAKNIQYF	TGTGCCAGCAGTGGACTCCACGAGGAAGCCAAAAACATTCAGTACTTC
TRBV21-1	NA	TRBJ2-3	NA	CASSKSSAGDEPDTQYF	TGTGCCAGCAGCAAATCGTCAGCGGGGGACGAACCGGATACGCAGTATTTT